A selection of T cell receptor beta chains follows, all from one sample in a study of T cell responses to AZD1222 COVID-19 vaccine. Produced via immunoSEQ multiplex PCR; TCRdb's table is partial and in-frame only. The data hold around 94,000 clones, with 84% observed a single time. This sample comprised peripheral blood, obtained on day 0 of AZD1222 vaccination. The source is an adult in good health. Both conserved end residues are part of each CDR3. Each record gives: clone size, J gene, V gene, D gene, CDR3 protein, CDR3 DNA. A D gene is named only where the DNA matches it firmly. Part of the rows lack a size; the others show once, few, many or a class for expanded clones.

-,TRBJ1-5,TRBV19,-,CASSITDSENQPQHF,TGTGCCAGTAGTATTACGGACAGCGAAAATCAGCCCCAGCATTTT
-,TRBJ2-3,TRBV6-2/TRBV6-3,-,CASSTGGSLADTQYF,TGTGCCAGCAGCACCGGCGGTTCGTTGGCAGATACGCAGTATTTT
-,TRBJ1-4,TRBV6-6,-,CASSYEKLFF,TGTGCCAGCAGTTACGAAAAACTGTTTTTT
-,TRBJ2-3,TRBV6-2/TRBV6-3,TRBD2,CASSFPGGPTDTQYF,TGTGCCAGCAGTTTCCCGGGAGGGCCCACAGATACGCAGTATTTT
few,TRBJ1-5,TRBV12-3/TRBV12-4,-,CASSRQKAPQHF,TGTGCCAGCAGCCGGCAGAAAGCGCCCCAGCATTTT
-,TRBJ1-2,TRBV24-1,-,CAIGGDRYGYTF,TGTGCCATCGGGGGAGACCGCTATGGCTACACCTTC
-,TRBJ1-2,TRBV5-1,-,CASSQDYYGYTF,TGCGCCAGCAGCCAGGATTACTATGGCTACACCTTC
-,TRBJ2-1,TRBV7-2,-,CASSLSSAVEQFF,TGTGCCAGCAGCTTAAGTTCGGCTGTTGAGCAGTTCTTC
-,TRBJ2-3,TRBV24-1,TRBD2,CATRAGTSGADTQYF,TGTGCCACCCGGGCCGGGACTAGCGGGGCAGATACGCAGTATTTT
-,TRBJ1-6,TRBV18,-,CASSREQGLPLHF,TGTGCCAGCTCGCGGGAACAGGGATTACCCCTCCACTTT
-,TRBJ1-2,TRBV20-1,-,CSAQNYGYTF,TGCAGTGCTCAAAACTATGGCTACACCTTC
-,TRBJ2-5,TRBV19,TRBD1,CASSKRDREETQYF,TGTGCCAGTAGTAAAAGGGACAGAGAAGAGACCCAGTACTTC
-,TRBJ1-4,TRBV6-5,-,CASRADRRQGKLFF,TGTGCCAGCAGGGCGGACAGAAGGCAGGGAAAACTGTTTTTT
-,TRBJ1-6,TRBV7-8,TRBD1,CASRWETGANSPLHF,TGTGCCAGCAGGTGGGAGACAGGGGCCAATTCACCCCTCCACTTT
-,TRBJ2-2,TRBV5-6,-,CASSLGGAGELFF,TGTGCCAGCAGCTTGGGGGGAGCCGGGGAGCTGTTTTTT
-,TRBJ1-5,TRBV7-2,-,CASSPGRSNQPQHF,TGTGCCAGCAGCCCAGGGAGGAGCAATCAGCCCCAGCATTTT